This is a list of T cell receptor beta chains from one sample in a study of cytomegalovirus exposure and HLA in healthy donors. Method: immunoSEQ multiplex PCR; TCRdb's copy keeps in-frame clones and lacks some. The sample has 150,000 to 200,000 clones; around 79% are singletons. The sample comprised PBMCs. Receptors originate from a man between 50 and 59 years old in good health and CMV-seropositive. CDR3s include the opening cysteine and the closing phenylalanine or tryptophan. The order of the fields is clone size, D gene, J gene, V gene, CDR3 protein, CDR3 DNA. A D gene is named only where the DNA matches it firmly. The listing skips clone size in some rows; elsewhere it reads once, few, many or a size class.

- - TRBJ1-1 TRBV5-6 CASSLLGRTEAFF TGTGCCAGCAGCTTATTAGGGAGAACTGAAGCTTTCTTT
- TRBD2 TRBJ2-5 TRBV7-8 CASSLVAGYQETQYF TGTGCCAGCAGCTTAGTAGCGGGGTACCAAGAGACCCAGTACTTC
- TRBD1 TRBJ1-6 TRBV5-1 CASSNRDRENSPLHF TGCGCCAGCAGCAACCGGGACAGGGAAAATTCACCCCTCCACTTT
- - TRBJ1-5 TRBV5-5 CASSLAGASNQPQHF TGTGCCAGCAGCTTGGCAGGGGCTAGCAATCAGCCCCAGCATTTT
- TRBD1 TRBJ2-2 TRBV9 CATRQGAVGELFF TGTGCCACTCGACAGGGGGCCGTCGGGGAGCTGTTTTTT
- TRBD1 TRBJ1-6 TRBV9 CASSAGQGVINSPLHF TGTGCCAGCAGCGCGGGACAGGGGGTTATTAATTCACCCCTCCACTTT
- - TRBJ2-3 TRBV7-9 CASSLARGGRDTQYF TGTGCCAGCAGCTTAGCCCGGGGTGGTCGAGATACGCAGTATTTT
- - TRBJ1-6 TRBV7-9 CASSFGEGVDSPLHF TGTGCCAGCAGCTTTGGGGAGGGGGTGGATTCACCCCTCCACTTT
few TRBD1 TRBJ1-1 TRBV7-2 CASSRDRGGGAFF TGTGCCAGCAGCCGCGACAGGGGAGGGGGAGCTTTCTTT
- TRBD1 TRBJ2-7 TRBV5-6 CASSRDRNYEQYF TGTGCCAGCAGTCGGGACAGGAACTACGAGCAGTACTTC
- - TRBJ1-6 TRBV28 CASERGGERMDSPLHF TGTGCCTCCGAACGGGGCGGGGAAAGGATGGATTCACCCCTCCACTTT
- - TRBJ2-7 TRBV7-8 CASSQTGTLTYEQYF TGTGCCAGCAGCCAAACCGGGACTTTAACCTACGAGCAGTACTTC
once TRBD1 TRBJ1-2 TRBV6-5 CASSLGQRSGGYTF TGTGCCAGCAGCCTGGGACAGCGGTCCGGTGGCTACACCTTC
- TRBD2 TRBJ2-3 TRBV5-1 CASSFSGGADTQYF TGCGCCAGCAGCTTCAGCGGGGGTGCAGATACGCAGTATTTT
- TRBD1 TRBJ1-2 TRBV9 CASSGNRGNYGYTF TGTGCCAGCAGCGGGAACAGGGGGAACTATGGCTACACCTTC
- TRBD1 TRBJ1-6 TRBV25-1 CASGTGGGSYNSPLHF TGTGCCAGCGGGACAGGGGGTGGCTCCTATAATTCACCCCTCCACTTT
once TRBD1 TRBJ1-1 TRBV19 CASSAPGQGNTEAFF TGTGCCAGTAGTGCCCCGGGACAGGGTAACACTGAAGCTTTCTTT
few TRBD2 TRBJ2-3 TRBV9 CASSVSGGLDTQYF TGTGCCAGCAGCGTGAGCGGGGGGCTCGATACGCAGTATTTT
- - TRBJ1-1 TRBV6-6 CASSYPGVNTEAFF TGTGCCAGCAGTTATCCGGGGGTGAACACTGAAGCTTTCTTT
- TRBD1 TRBJ1-6 TRBV19 CASSTFAGTGLLPLHF TGTGCCAGTAGTACTTTTGCCGGGACAGGGCTATTACCCCTCCACTTT
- TRBD1 TRBJ1-1 TRBV20-1 CSATRDRGAFF TGCAGTGCTACCCGGGACAGAGGCGCTTTCTTT
- TRBD2 TRBJ2-2 TRBV30 CAWSERGLGIGELFF TGTGCCTGGAGTGAGCGGGGGCTGGGGATCGGGGAGCTGTTTTTT
few - TRBJ2-5 TRBV5-4 CASSLRQLQEAQYF TGTGCCAGCAGCTTAAGACAGTTACAAGAGGCCCAGTACTTC
- - TRBJ2-3 TRBV11-1 CASSSLSGSGTDTQYF TGTGCCAGCAGCTCCCTGTCAGGGTCTGGCACAGATACGCAGTATTTT
- - TRBJ1-5 TRBV19 CASSINIGEWPQHF TGTGCCAGTAGTATAAATATTGGGGAGTGGCCCCAGCATTTT
- - TRBJ2-3 TRBV6-1 CASSESTDRDTQYF TGTGCCAGCAGTGAATCGACAGACAGAGATACGCAGTATTTT
- TRBD1 TRBJ1-2 TRBV27 CASRQGGYGYTF TGTGCCAGCAGGCAGGGGGGCTATGGCTACACCTTC
- TRBD1 TRBJ2-3 TRBV9 CASSLAGTVWTDTQYF TGTGCCAGCAGCCTCGCCGGGACAGTGTGGACAGATACGCAGTATTTT
- - TRBJ1-6 TRBV2 CASKINSPLHF TGTGCCAGCAAAATAAATTCACCCCTCCACTTT
few - TRBJ2-3 TRBV7-7 CASSSGQSSTDTQYF TGTGCCAGCAGCTCGGGACAATCTAGCACAGATACGCAGTATTTT
- - TRBJ2-5 TRBV4-1 CASARGTLGETQYF TGCGCCAGCGCGAGAGGGACTCTCGGAGAGACCCAGTACTTC
- - TRBJ1-2 TRBV30 CAWSRTNYGYTF TGTGCCTGGTCCAGAACTAACTATGGCTACACCTTC
- TRBD2 TRBJ2-3 TRBV28 CASSRDYLTDTQYF TGTGCCAGCAGTCGGGACTACCTCACAGATACGCAGTATTTT
- TRBD1 TRBJ1-6 TRBV28 CASSAPGQGAAWNSPLHF TGTGCCAGCAGCGCACCGGGACAGGGGGCGGCATGGAATTCACCCCTCCACTTT
few TRBD1 TRBJ1-2 TRBV7-2 CASRVGTGVVYGYTF TGTGCCAGCAGAGTTGGCACAGGGGTAGTTTATGGCTACACCTTC
- - TRBJ1-5 TRBV28 CASSSTDSVYQPQHF TGTGCCAGCAGCTCTACCGACAGTGTATATCAGCCCCAGCATTTT
once - TRBJ1-2 TRBV5-1 CASSLEPRVKGGYTF TGCGCCAGCAGCTTGGAACCCAGGGTGAAGGGTGGCTACACCTTC
- - TRBJ2-3 TRBV9 CASSAGQSTDTQYF TGTGCCAGCAGCGCGGGACAAAGCACAGATACGCAGTATTTT
- - TRBJ2-1 TRBV6-6 CASNPPGAGDNEQFF TGTGCCAGCAACCCTCCTGGGGCAGGGGACAATGAGCAGTTCTTC
- TRBD2 TRBJ2-2 TRBV27 CASSLSGTSLDTGELFF TGTGCCAGCAGTTTATCGGGGACTAGCCTAGACACCGGGGAGCTGTTTTTT
- - TRBJ1-5 TRBV5-6 CASSVSGVHQPQHF TGTGCCAGCAGCGTCTCAGGGGTTCATCAGCCCCAGCATTTT
- TRBD1 TRBJ2-5 TRBV5-4 CASSWGTGGSGETQYF TGTGCCAGCAGCTGGGGGACAGGGGGCAGTGGAGAGACCCAGTACTTC
once - TRBJ1-2 TRBV19 CASWEGSSRGYTF TGTGCCAGTTGGGAGGGTTCTAGTAGGGGCTACACCTTC
- TRBD2 TRBJ2-7 TRBV7-6 CASSLDRGDEQYF TGTGCCAGCAGCTTAGACCGGGGGGACGAGCAGTACTTC
- - TRBJ1-5 TRBV6-5 CASSYSGLANQPQHF TGTGCCAGCAGTTACTCAGGGCTAGCCAATCAGCCCCAGCATTTT
- TRBD1 TRBJ2-7 TRBV11-1 CASSQGTGALFEQYF TGTGCCAGCAGCCAGGGGACAGGGGCTCTGTTCGAGCAGTACTTC
medium-sized TRBD1 TRBJ1-4 TRBV5-8 CASSAGQGATSMGEKLFF TGTGCCAGCAGCGCGGGACAGGGGGCGACGTCCATGGGTGAAAAACTGTTTTTT
few - TRBJ1-2 TRBV28 CASSLTVANYGYTF TGTGCCAGCAGCCTTACTGTAGCTAACTATGGCTACACCTTC
- TRBD1 TRBJ2-3 TRBV7-8 CASSLRDSGRSTDTQYF TGTGCCAGCAGCTTGAGGGACAGCGGAAGAAGCACAGATACGCAGTATTTT
- - TRBJ2-5 TRBV28 CASSPRGSGEETQYF TGTGCCAGCAGCCCCAGGGGATCAGGCGAAGAGACCCAGTACTTC
- - TRBJ1-5 TRBV4-1 CASSQGGQGQSNQPQHF TGCGCCAGCAGCCAAGGTGGGCAGGGCCAGTCCAATCAGCCCCAGCATTTT
once TRBD1 TRBJ2-7 TRBV5-1 CASSLPGQGLYEQYF TGCGCCAGCAGCCTTCCGGGACAGGGGCTCTACGAGCAGTACTTC
- - TRBJ2-5 TRBV7-2 CASVRGEAQETQYF TGTGCCAGCGTCCGCGGGGAGGCCCAAGAGACCCAGTACTTC
- - TRBJ1-2 TRBV13 CASSRLWAQDYGYTF TGTGCCAGCAGCCGCCTATGGGCCCAGGACTATGGCTACACCTTC
- TRBD2 TRBJ2-5 TRBV10-1 CASSVRLAGVETQYF TGCGCCAGCAGTGTGAGACTAGCGGGTGTAGAGACCCAGTACTTC
- TRBD2 TRBJ2-7 TRBV30 CAWSAFRRGGTYEQYF TGTGCCTGGAGTGCTTTCCGGCGGGGGGGGACCTACGAGCAGTACTTC
- - TRBJ1-1 TRBV7-9 CASSLAYERRDTEAFF TGTGCCAGCAGCTTAGCGTATGAGCGTCGGGACACTGAAGCTTTCTTT
- - TRBJ2-5 TRBV5-8 CASSYTQETQYF TGTGCCAGCAGCTACACCCAAGAGACCCAGTACTTC